The clone carrying this T cell receptor (beta chain) has a handful of counts. Its cognate antigen is unknown. The CDR3 covers 15 residues. CDR1 SEHNR and CDR2 FQNEAQ come from the germline V gene (reference sequence). Trimming at V came to 0 bases and at J to 5 bases, leaving 6 bases not matched to a gene. This sample was included in a study of early T cells in non-severe SARS-CoV-2 infection. Broader study findings: Clonotype matching in VDJdb favored anti-spike CD8 responses and did not capture private and CD4 specificities.

The protocol attached unique molecular identifiers to individual cDNA molecules. MiXCR was run by TCRdb on the 5' RACE reads, yielding one entry per CDR3 protein. The table shows more than 65,000 distinct CDR3 sequences, with roughly 13% occurring only once. The material sequenced was whole blood. V and J are TRBV7-9 and TRBJ2-7; the match to TRBD2 covers 8 bases. This sequence originates from an adult who was a healthcare worker with PCR-confirmed SARS-CoV-2 infection or an uninfected control (not recorded which). CDR3 loop: CASSLASGTLNEQYF. The CDR3 DNA reads TGTGCCAGCAGCTTAGCTAGCGGGACTCTCAACGAGCAGTACTTC.